This T cell receptor beta chain is drawn from a study of T cells in Graves' hyperthyroidism and ophthalmopathy. In the study overall: Sampling of peripheral blood happened at initial diagnosis, prior to any treatment.

There were TCR beta CDR3 regions amplified from RNA transcripts. First-round RT-PCR of the TCR CDR3 relied on the HTBI primer set. A single record per CDR3 protein comes from TCRdb applying MiXCR to the multiplex PCR reads. The profile covers roughly 300,000 distinct CDR3 sequences, with 21% appearing a single time and 50% taken by the ten largest. The germline V and J ends were trimmed by 4 bases and 1 base, with 8 bases remaining between them. CDR3 length: 13 residues. Germline CDR1 and CDR2: SGHRS and YFSETQ. In its sample, this clonotype was seen many times. What it binds is not known. Used for diagnoses were clinical symptoms, serum thyroxine and TRAb, thyroid ultrasound and orbital computed tomography. From more than 9.5 ml of fresh peripheral blood, PBMCs were isolated. Broader study findings: The model foresaw ophthalmopathy a median roughly 6 months prior to onset.

The sample comprised blood. The V call is TRBV5-1, the J call TRBJ1-1; D is ambiguous. The clonotype comes from a woman aged 45-59 years with Graves' hyperthyroidism. CDR3 bases: TGCGCCAGCAGCGCAGACACGAACACTGAAGCTTTCTTT. Encoded protein: CASSADTNTEAFF.